This entry is about one T cell receptor (beta chain). This clonotype appeared a single time. The target of this receptor is not known. Per-base qualities were not stored, and no clone one base away is much larger. One read gives only weak evidence. Peripheral blood CD8+ and CD4+ T cells from healthy donors, Susac syndrome patients and multiple sclerosis patients were profiled using high-throughput TCR beta sequencing. Healthy donors were included as age- and sex-matched controls. CD8+ TEMRA cells were enriched by FACS, while bulk CD8+ and CD4+ T cells were purified by magnetic negative isolation. Blood was drawn into EDTA tubes, processed within 24 hours, and PBMCs were isolated by density gradient centrifugation. PBMCs intended for TCR sequencing were cryopreserved in liquid nitrogen and thawed later in a water bath at 37 degrees C. A purity of at least 90% was achieved for sorted or isolated CD4+, CD8+ and CD8+ TEMRA cells.

The source of the sample is a study of CD8 T cells in Susac syndrome (dated by TCRdb to the late 2010s). Some background on the complete study: Repertoire sequencing was used to test whether CD8+ T cell activation and differentiation in Susac syndrome was antigen driven. CD8+ T cell repertoire clonality was compared between about a dozen healthy donors, some 14 Susac syndrome patients and approximately 16 multiple sclerosis patients. Beyond this particular receptor, the publication reports: The study acknowledged that relatively few individuals were included in the TCR sequencing and HLA analysis.

Trimming costs V 3 bases and J 3 bases, and their ends lie 14 bases apart. Counted from cysteine to phenylalanine, this CDR3 has 15 amino acids. Only the CDR3 portion is preserved as DNA: 45 bases, with reading frame beginning at the first base. The germline V gene encodes CDR1 LNHDA and CDR2 SQIVND (reference sequence). RNA was extracted using the RNeasy kit, and roughly 0.45 to 1 ug of the RNA was reverse transcribed with random hexamers. The immunoSEQ multiplex PCR assay, which covers 54 Vbeta and 13 Jbeta segments, was used to amplify TCR beta CDR3 regions. PCR amplification bias was corrected by using a synthetic template baseline for primer optimization and computational correction. The original pipeline was this. Reads were assigned to V, D and J genes according to IMGT and analyzed in immunoSEQ Analyzer, with only productive sequences retained. Clonality was computed as one minus Shannon entropy normalized by log2 of the number of productive unique sequences. Public and private clones were assessed among the 100 most prevalent clones of each patient and control. Clones were defined as Susac-specific when absent from the healthy and MS cohorts, from over 950 published viral clones and from other ImmuneACCESS disease sequences. TCRdb redid the processing of the public reads, applying fastp at Q25 and MiXCR, and retained in-frame beta chains. One record per CDR3 amino acid sequence lists the most common genes and DNA. In this record, the V and J calls reflect TCRdb's handling and not the investigators' own analysis. Here the sample has under 25,000 distinct CDR3 sequences; 93% occur a single time. The ten largest clones capture under 0.3% of the sample.

Input material: CD8+ T cells from PBMCs. The chain is assembled from TRBV19 and TRBJ1-1, and possibly TRBD1, on 5 matching bases. This sequence was found in a human donor in good health. The DNA sequence is given as TGTGCCAGTAGTATTACCGGGGGAAAAGACACTGAAGCTTTCTTT. It translates to CASSITGGKDTEAFF.